This TCR beta chain derives from a study of PD-L1 blockade in urothelial cancer. Generated by immunoSEQ multiplex PCR, the TCRdb table keeps only in-frame clones and is missing some. The table has some 120,000 clones, approximately 84% seen once. As for time point: pretreatment peripheral blood. The origin of this receptor is a man aged 45 to 65 with urothelial cancer. The source was PBMCs, collected around atezolizumab (anti-PD-L1) treatment.

The chain's CDR3 is CASRSGVGNNEQFF. The CDR3 DNA follows: TGCGCCAGCAGATCGGGGGTGGGGAACAATGAGCAGTTCTTC. The chain combines TRBV10-2 with TRBJ2-1, with D perhaps matching TRBD2 (6 bases). V lost 6 bases and J lost 5, with 14 bases in between. The CDR3 is 14 amino acids. Per germline, CDR1 WSHSY and CDR2 SAAADI.